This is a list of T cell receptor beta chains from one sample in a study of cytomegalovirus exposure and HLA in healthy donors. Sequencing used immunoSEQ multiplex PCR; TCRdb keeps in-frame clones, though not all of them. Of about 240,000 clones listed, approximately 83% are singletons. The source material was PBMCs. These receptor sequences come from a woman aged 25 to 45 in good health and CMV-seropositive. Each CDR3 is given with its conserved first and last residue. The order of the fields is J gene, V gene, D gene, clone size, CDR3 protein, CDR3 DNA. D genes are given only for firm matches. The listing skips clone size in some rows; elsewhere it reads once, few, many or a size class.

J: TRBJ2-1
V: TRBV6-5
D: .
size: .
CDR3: CASSYSAGGNEQFF
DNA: TGTGCCAGCAGTTACTCGGCAGGGGGGAATGAGCAGTTCTTC

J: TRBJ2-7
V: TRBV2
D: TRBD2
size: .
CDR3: CASSERLAVVEQYF
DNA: TGTGCCAGCAGTGAAAGGCTAGCGGTTGTCGAGCAGTACTTC

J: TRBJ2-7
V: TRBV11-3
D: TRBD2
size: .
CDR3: CASSIEREREQYF
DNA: TGTGCCAGCAGCATCGAGCGGGAGCGCGAGCAGTACTTC

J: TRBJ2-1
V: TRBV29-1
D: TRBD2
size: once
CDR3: CSVNFGRASEQFF
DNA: TGCAGCGTCAATTTCGGGAGGGCGAGTGAGCAGTTCTTC

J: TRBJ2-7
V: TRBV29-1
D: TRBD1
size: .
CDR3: CSAKGQGNEQYF
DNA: TGCAGCGCCAAGGGACAGGGGAACGAGCAGTACTTC

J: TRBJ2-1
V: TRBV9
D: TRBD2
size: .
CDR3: CASSMTSGRGDEQFF
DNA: TGTGCCAGCAGCATGACTAGCGGGAGAGGGGATGAGCAGTTCTTC

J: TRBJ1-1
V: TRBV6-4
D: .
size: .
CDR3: CASSVTSNTEAFF
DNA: TGTGCCAGCAGTGTTACATCGAACACTGAAGCTTTCTTT

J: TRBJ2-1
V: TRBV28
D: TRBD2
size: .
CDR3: CASSLGTSRGWEFF
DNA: TGTGCCAGCAGTTTAGGGACTAGCCGTGGCTGGGAGTTCTTC

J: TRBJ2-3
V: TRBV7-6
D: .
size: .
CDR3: CASRPEILSPQYF
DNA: TGTGCCAGCAGACCCGAGATACTAAGTCCGCAGTATTTT

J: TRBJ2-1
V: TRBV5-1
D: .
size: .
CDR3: CASSLWQGGPDEQFF
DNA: TGCGCCAGCAGCTTGTGGCAGGGGGGTCCAGATGAGCAGTTCTTC

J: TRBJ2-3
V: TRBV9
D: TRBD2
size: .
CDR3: CASSVVAGGFADTQYF
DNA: TGTGCCAGCAGCGTAGTAGCGGGAGGGTTTGCAGATACGCAGTATTTT

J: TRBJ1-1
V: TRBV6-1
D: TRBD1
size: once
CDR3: CASRADRGTEAFF
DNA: TGTGCCAGCAGAGCGGACAGGGGCACTGAAGCTTTCTTT

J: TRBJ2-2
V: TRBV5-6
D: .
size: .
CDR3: CASSLAPNTGELFF
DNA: TGTGCCAGCAGCTTAGCGCCTAACACCGGGGAGCTGTTTTTT

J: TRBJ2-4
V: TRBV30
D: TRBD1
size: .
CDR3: CAWSTFGQGIQYF
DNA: TGTGCCTGGAGTACCTTTGGACAGGGCATTCAGTACTTC

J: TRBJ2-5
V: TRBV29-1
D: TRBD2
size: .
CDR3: CSVPGLGVETQYF
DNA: TGCAGCGTTCCGGGACTAGGAGTGGAGACCCAGTACTTC

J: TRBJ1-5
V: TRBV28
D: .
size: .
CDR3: CASSPHPGTDNQPQHF
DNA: TGTGCCAGCAGTCCCCATCCCGGGACTGACAATCAGCCCCAGCATTTT

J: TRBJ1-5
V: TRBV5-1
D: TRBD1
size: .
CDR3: CASSIGTGGGQPQHF
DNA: TGCGCCAGCAGCATAGGGACAGGGGGCGGTCAGCCCCAGCATTTT

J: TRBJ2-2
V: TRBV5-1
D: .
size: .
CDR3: CASSLAGGNTGELFF
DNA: TGCGCCAGCAGCTTGGCCGGGGGGAACACCGGGGAGCTGTTTTTT

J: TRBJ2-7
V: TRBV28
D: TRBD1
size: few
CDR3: CASSLDYRGTYEQYF
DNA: TGTGCCAGCAGCTTGGATTACAGGGGGACCTACGAGCAGTACTTC

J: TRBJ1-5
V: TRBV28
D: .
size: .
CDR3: CASSISGTANQPQHF
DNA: TGTGCCAGCAGTATATCAGGTACAGCCAATCAGCCCCAGCATTTT

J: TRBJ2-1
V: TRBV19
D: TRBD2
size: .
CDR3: CASSPGLAGLYNEQFF
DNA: TGTGCCAGTAGCCCCGGACTAGCGGGTTTATACAATGAGCAGTTCTTC

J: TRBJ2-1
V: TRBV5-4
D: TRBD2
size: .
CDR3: CASSFTSGKANEQFF
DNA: TGTGCCAGCAGCTTCACTAGCGGGAAGGCCAATGAGCAGTTCTTC

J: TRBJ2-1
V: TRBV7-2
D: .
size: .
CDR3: CASSRAVSSYNEQFF
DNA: TGTGCCAGCAGTCGAGCGGTGAGCTCCTACAATGAGCAGTTCTTC

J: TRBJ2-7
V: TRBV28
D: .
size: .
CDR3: CASRTYDYEQYF
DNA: TGTGCCAGTCGGACTTATGACTACGAGCAGTACTTC

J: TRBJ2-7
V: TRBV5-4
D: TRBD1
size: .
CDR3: CASSWDRGLYEQYF
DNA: TGTGCCAGCAGCTGGGACAGGGGCCTCTACGAGCAGTACTTC

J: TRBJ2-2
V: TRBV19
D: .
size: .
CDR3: CASRVAQTTGELFF
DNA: TGTGCCAGTAGGGTAGCGCAGACCACCGGGGAGCTGTTTTTT

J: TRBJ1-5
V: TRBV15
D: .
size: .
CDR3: CATSREPYVVPQHF
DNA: TGTGCCACCAGCAGAGAGCCGTATGTAGTGCCCCAGCATTTT

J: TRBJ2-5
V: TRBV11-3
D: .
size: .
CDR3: CASSLSVAGETQYF
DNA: TGTGCCAGCAGCTTAAGTGTGGCGGGCGAGACCCAGTACTTC

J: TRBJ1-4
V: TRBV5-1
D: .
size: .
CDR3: CASSSGGVLNEKLFF
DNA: TGCGCCAGCAGCTCGGGGGGGGTTCTTAATGAAAAACTGTTTTTT

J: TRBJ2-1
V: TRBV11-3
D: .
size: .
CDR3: CARPPAVRGMNEQFF
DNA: TGTGCCAGGCCCCCTGCAGTCCGAGGGATGAATGAGCAGTTCTTC

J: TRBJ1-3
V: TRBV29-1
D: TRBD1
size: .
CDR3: CSVETGGGNTIYF
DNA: TGCAGCGTTGAAACAGGGGGAGGAAACACCATATATTTT

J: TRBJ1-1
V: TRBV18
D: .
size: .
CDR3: CASSPPSGNTEAFF
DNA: TGTGCCAGCTCACCACCGTCCGGGAACACTGAAGCTTTCTTT

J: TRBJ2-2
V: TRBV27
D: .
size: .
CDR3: CASSAGTTNTGELFF
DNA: TGTGCCAGCAGTGCCGGGACAACGAACACCGGGGAGCTGTTTTTT

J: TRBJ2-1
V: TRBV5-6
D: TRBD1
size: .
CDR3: CASSLNRGPYNEQFF
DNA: TGTGCCAGCAGCTTAAACAGGGGACCCTACAATGAGCAGTTCTTC

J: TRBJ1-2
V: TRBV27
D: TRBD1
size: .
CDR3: CASSYGTGHGYTF
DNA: TGTGCCAGCAGTTACGGGACAGGGCATGGCTACACCTTC

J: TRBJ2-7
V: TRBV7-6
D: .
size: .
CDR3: CASSLGVGPEAPYEQYF
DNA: TGTGCCAGCAGCTTAGGGGTGGGCCCCGAAGCCCCCTACGAGCAGTACTTC

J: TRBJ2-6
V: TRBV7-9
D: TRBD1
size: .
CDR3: CARQGAGANVLTF
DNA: TGTGCCAGACAGGGGGCTGGGGCCAACGTCCTGACTTTC

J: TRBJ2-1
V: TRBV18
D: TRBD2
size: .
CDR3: CASSRWTSGSSYNEQFF
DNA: TGTGCCAGCTCACGTTGGACTAGCGGGAGCTCCTACAATGAGCAGTTCTTC

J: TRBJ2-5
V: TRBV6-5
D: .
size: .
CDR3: CASSGQRETQYF
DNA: TGTGCCAGCAGCGGCCAGCGGGAGACCCAGTACTTC

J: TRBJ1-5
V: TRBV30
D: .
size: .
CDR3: CAWSVRGAGQPQHF
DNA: TGTGCCTGGAGTGTACGGGGGGCTGGGCAGCCCCAGCATTTT

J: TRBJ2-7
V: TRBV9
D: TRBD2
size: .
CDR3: CASSVGSGTYEQYF
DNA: TGTGCCAGCAGCGTAGGTAGCGGGACTTACGAGCAGTACTTC

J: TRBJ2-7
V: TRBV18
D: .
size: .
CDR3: CASSELGSYEQYF
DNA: TGTGCCAGCTCGGAGTTGGGCTCCTACGAGCAGTACTTC

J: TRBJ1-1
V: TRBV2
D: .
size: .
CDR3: CASSDGGRSAAFMNTEAFF
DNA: TGTGCCAGCAGTGATGGGGGCAGATCGGCCGCATTTATGAACACTGAAGCTTTCTTT

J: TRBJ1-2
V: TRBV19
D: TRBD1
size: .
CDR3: CASTRTGGIDYGYTF
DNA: TGTGCCAGTACCAGGACAGGGGGTATCGACTATGGCTACACCTTC

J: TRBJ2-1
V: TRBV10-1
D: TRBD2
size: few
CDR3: CASSRTSGSANEQFF
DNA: TGCGCCAGCAGCCGGACTAGCGGGAGTGCCAATGAGCAGTTCTTC

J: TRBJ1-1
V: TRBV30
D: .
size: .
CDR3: CAWRRQAEAFF
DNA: TGTGCCTGGAGAAGACAAGCTGAAGCTTTCTTT

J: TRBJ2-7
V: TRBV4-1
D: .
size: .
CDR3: CASSRAPSYEQYF
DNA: TGCGCCAGCAGCCGGGCCCCTTCCTACGAGCAGTACTTC

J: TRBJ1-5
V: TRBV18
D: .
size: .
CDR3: CASSPGQIGQPQHF
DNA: TGTGCCAGCTCACCCGGACAGATTGGGCAGCCCCAGCATTTT

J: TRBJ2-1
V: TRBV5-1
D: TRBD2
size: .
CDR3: CASSLVGSGTYNEQFF
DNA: TGCGCCAGCAGCTTGGTAGGTAGCGGGACCTACAATGAGCAGTTCTTC

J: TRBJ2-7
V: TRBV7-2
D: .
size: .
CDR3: CASSSTSLSYEQYF
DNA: TGTGCCAGCAGCTCAACTAGCTTGTCGTACGAGCAGTACTTC

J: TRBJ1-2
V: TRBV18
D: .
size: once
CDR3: CASSPSQGANYGYTF
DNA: TGTGCCAGCTCACCCAGTCAGGGTGCTAACTATGGCTACACCTTC

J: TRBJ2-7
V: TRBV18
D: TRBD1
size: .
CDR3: CASSGQGTYEQYF
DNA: TGTGCCAGCTCGGGACAGGGCACCTACGAGCAGTACTTC

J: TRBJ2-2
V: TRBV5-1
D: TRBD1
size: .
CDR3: CASSLGQSPGTGELFF
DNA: TGCGCCAGCAGCCTGGGACAGTCCCCCGGCACCGGGGAGCTGTTTTTT

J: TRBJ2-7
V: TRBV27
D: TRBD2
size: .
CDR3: CASSPGLAGYEQYF
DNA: TGTGCCAGCAGTCCTGGACTAGCGGGGTACGAGCAGTACTTC

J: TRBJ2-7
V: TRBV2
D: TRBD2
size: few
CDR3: CASSEVGLVGGEQYF
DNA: TGTGCCAGCAGTGAAGTGGGACTAGTGGGTGGCGAGCAGTACTTC

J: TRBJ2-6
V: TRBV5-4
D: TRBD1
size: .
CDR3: CASSPGTGNSGANVLTF
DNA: TGTGCCAGCAGCCCCGGGACAGGGAACTCCGGGGCCAACGTCCTGACTTTC

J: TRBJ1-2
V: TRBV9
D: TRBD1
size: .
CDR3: CASSNRDSHGYTF
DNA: TGTGCCAGCAGCAACCGGGACAGTCATGGCTACACCTTC

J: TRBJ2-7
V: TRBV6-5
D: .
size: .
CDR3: CATSSRYEQYF
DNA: TGTGCCACCTCCTCGAGATACGAGCAGTACTTC

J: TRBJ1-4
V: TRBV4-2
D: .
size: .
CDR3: CASSQEPVEKLFF
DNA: TGTGCCAGCAGCCAAGAACCAGTTGAAAAACTGTTTTTT

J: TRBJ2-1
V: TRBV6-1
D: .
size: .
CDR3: CASSEGGPYNEQFF
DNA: TGTGCCAGCAGTGAAGGGGGCCCCTACAATGAGCAGTTCTTC